Sequencing of this TCR beta chain was carried out in a study of blood T cells in healthy people across ages (dated by TCRdb to the mid-2010s). As for the study more broadly: In model experiments, template switching captured about one uniquely barcoded TCR beta cDNA molecule for every two T cells. Using deep sequencing normalized with unique cDNA molecular identifiers, the study measured how TCR beta repertoire diversity changes with age. The donors were split into four age groups: young (average 16 years), middle-aged (around 37), aged (approximately 59) and long-lived (over 80). To avoid experimental bias, donors of different ages were randomly spread across the sequencing lanes. Two additional independent replicas of 1 million unique cDNA reads from the same blood draw were analyzed for two donors (one aged 18 to 30 and one aged 80 or older). Overall study results and their limits: Conclusive comparison of naive and antigen-experienced compartments was prevented by the profiling of bulk unsorted PBMCs. The CMV infection status of donors was not known, potentially confounding age-related changes in expanded clonotypes. As age increased, observed TCR beta diversity per million T cells dropped in a roughly linear way, and a significant reduction was already evident by age 40. Total diversity estimates from one million sequenced T cells were considered lower bounds and underestimates. The long-lived group showed more naive CD4+ T cells, fewer expanded clones and increased TCR diversity than the aged group, suggesting age selection. Observed TCR beta diversity correlated strongly with the percentage of naive T cells measured by flow cytometry.

A distance of 16 bases separates the germline ends of V and J, which lose 6 bases and 4 bases respectively. CDR1 and CDR2 were assigned from the germline V gene as SGHTA and FQGTGA. The CDR3 contains 15 residues, cysteine and phenylalanine counted. The kept DNA is CDR3 alone, 45 bases in frame from the first base. This clonotype has more than one count but fewer than ten. Which antigen it targets is not known. Base qualities are not at hand, and no much larger clone is one base apart. Libraries came from 5' RACE. A second roughly 7 to 11 cycle PCR used a sample-barcoded 5' primer and a J-beta primer mix. A template-switch 5' adaptor carrying 12 random nucleotides introduced a unique molecular identifier onto each TCR beta cDNA molecule. At least 2.5 million CDR3-containing paired-end reads were obtained from each sample. First-strand cDNA was synthesized from all RNA with the Mint cDNA synthesis kit, primed by a TRBC-specific oligonucleotide. After uracil-DNA glycosylase treatment, a first 18-cycle PCR used universal primers M1SS and BC2_uni_R on all cDNA. The source study handled its data this way. For normalization, 1 million high-quality reads, each with a distinct molecular identifier, were randomly selected from each sample. Instead of being binned into consensus sequences, reads that shared molecular identifiers were thrown out. MiTCR, with a Q25 quality threshold and the strictest error-elimination algorithm, was used for CDR3 identification, clonotype clustering and error correction. A nonparametric unseen species model using Euler transformation provided a lower-bound estimate of total TCR beta diversity. Clones were called with MiXCR by TCRdb after fastp trimmed the public reads at Q25, and only in-frame beta chains were retained. Each entry merges the rows of one CDR3 protein and shows their most common DNA and genes. None of the V and J calls come from the authors' own analysis; TCRdb made them. In this sample the table shows some 1.8 million distinct CDR3 sequences, around 40% of which occur a single time. Under 30% of the sample is held by the ten biggest clonotypes.

The roughly 39 donors, aged about 6 to 95 years, were systemically healthy Caucasian individuals from Russia. Each donor gave ten milliliters of peripheral blood, collected into EDTA-treated Vacutainer tubes. PBMCs were isolated by Ficoll-Paque density-gradient centrifugation, with at least 7 million obtained per sample. Total RNA, at least 6 micrograms per sample, was extracted from PBMCs with Trizol reagent. For every donor, an aliquot of PBMCs went through flow cytometry to measure the percentages of naive CD45RAhigh/CD27high T cells. The chain links TRBV7-3 with TRBJ2-1, with a weak D call of TRBD2 (5 bases match). The source material was blood. This clonotype was sampled from a human donor in good health. The nucleotides are TGTGCCAGCAGATTCGACGGAGGATCTTACAATGAGCAGTTCTTC. This translates into CASRFDGGSYNEQFF.